This T cell receptor (beta chain) was found in a study of beta chain features in type 1 diabetes. Study-wide context: Age, gender, cell numbers and subset yield matched between patients and controls.

The CDR3 spans 14 residues. V lost 1 base to trimming and J lost 3 bases, with 10 bases between them. Germline CDR1 and CDR2: PRHDT and FYEKMQ (reference sequence). Reverse transcription of all isolated RNA meant that expressed TCRB transcripts were sequenced. Read totals for stem cell-like memory T cell samples averaged approximately 1 million. Sequenced by immunoSEQ multiplex PCR; TCRdb stores in-frame clones only, minus some. Of approximately 120,000 clones in the sample, under 40% are singletons; the top ten hold around 0.07%. This clone was detected only a few times. This sequence was found in a woman between 18 and 29 years old in good health. The material sequenced was stem cell memory CD4+ T cells from blood. This sequence joins TRBV13 and TRBJ2-7; the D gene is possibly TRBD2 (5 bases). The CDR3 sequence: CASSLAGIFYEQYF. The CDR3 DNA reads TGTGCCAGCAGCTTAGCGGGGATTTTCTACGAGCAGTACTTC.